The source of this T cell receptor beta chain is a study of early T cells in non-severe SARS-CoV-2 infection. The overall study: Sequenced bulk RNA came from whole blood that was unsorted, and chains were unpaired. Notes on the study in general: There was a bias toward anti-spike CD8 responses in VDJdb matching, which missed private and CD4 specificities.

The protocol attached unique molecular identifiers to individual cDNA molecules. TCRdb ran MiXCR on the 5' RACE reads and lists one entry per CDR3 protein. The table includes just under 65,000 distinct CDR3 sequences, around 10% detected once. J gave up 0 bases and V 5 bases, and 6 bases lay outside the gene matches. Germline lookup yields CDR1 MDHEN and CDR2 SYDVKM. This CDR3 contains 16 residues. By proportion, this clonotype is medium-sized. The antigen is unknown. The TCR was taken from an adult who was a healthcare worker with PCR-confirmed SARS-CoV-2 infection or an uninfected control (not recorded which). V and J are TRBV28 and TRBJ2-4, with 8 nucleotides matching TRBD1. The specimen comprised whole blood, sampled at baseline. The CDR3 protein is CASSPTGDLAKNIQYF. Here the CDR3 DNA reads TGTGCCAGCAGTCCGACAGGGGATCTAGCCAAAAACATTCAGTACTTC.